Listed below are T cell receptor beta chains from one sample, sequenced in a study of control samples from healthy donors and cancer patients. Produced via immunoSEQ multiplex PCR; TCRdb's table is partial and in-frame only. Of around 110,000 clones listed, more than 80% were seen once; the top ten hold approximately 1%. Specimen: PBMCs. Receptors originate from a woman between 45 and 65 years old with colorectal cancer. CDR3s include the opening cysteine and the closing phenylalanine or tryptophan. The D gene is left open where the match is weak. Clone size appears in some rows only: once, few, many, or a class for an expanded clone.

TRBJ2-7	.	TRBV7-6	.	CASSPGRGTYEQYF	TGTGCCAGCAGCCCAGGACGGGGTACCTACGAGCAGTACTTC
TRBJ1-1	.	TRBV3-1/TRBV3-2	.	CASSPQQGLGAFF	TGTGCCAGCAGCCCACAACAGGGTTTAGGAGCTTTCTTT
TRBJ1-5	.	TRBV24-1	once	CATSDRRSSNQPQHF	TGTGCCACCAGTGACCGAAGAAGTAGCAATCAGCCCCAGCATTTT
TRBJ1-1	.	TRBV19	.	CASTRGRDYTEAFF	TGTGCCAGTACCCGGGGCAGAGATTACACTGAAGCTTTCTTT
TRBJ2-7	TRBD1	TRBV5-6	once	CASSGTGGREQYF	TGTGCCAGCAGCGGGACAGGGGGCCGCGAGCAGTACTTC
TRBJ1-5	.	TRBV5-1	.	CASSLGPWGNQPQHF	TGCGCCAGCAGTTTGGGACCTTGGGGGAATCAGCCCCAGCATTTT
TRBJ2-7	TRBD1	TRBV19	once	CASSRGQSTGGKTYEQYF	TGTGCCAGTAGTAGAGGCCAATCGACAGGGGGCAAAACCTACGAGCAGTACTTC
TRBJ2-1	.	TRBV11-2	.	CASSLDLQVLALYNEQFF	TGTGCCAGCAGCTTAGATCTACAGGTCCTCGCCCTCTACAATGAGCAGTTCTTC
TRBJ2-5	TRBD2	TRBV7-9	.	CASSSRGVKETQYF	TGTGCCAGCAGCTCGCGGGGGGTAAAAGAGACCCAGTACTTC
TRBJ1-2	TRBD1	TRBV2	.	CASGPGTGGRYGYTF	TGTGCCAGCGGTCCCGGGACAGGGGGCAGGTATGGCTACACCTTC
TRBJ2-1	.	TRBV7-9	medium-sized	CASSLEGGEQFF	TGTGCCAGCAGCTTAGAGGGTGGTGAGCAGTTCTTC
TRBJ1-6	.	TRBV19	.	CATRGRGESPLHF	TGTGCCACCCGAGGAAGGGGGGAATCACCCCTCCACTTT
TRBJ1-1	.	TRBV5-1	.	CASSGGDGWTEAFF	TGCGCCAGCAGCGGAGGGGACGGATGGACTGAAGCTTTCTTT
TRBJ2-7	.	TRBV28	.	CASRSHRVNEQYF	TGTGCCAGCAGGTCACACAGGGTCAACGAGCAGTACTTC
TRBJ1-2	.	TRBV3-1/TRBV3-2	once	CASSLGWMGYGYTF	TGTGCCAGCAGTTTAGGGTGGATGGGCTATGGCTACACCTTC
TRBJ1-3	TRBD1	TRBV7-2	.	CASSVDRVGNTIYF	TGTGCCAGCAGCGTAGACAGGGTCGGAAACACCATATATTTT
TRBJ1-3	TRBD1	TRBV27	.	CASSSQGAYGNTIYF	TGTGCCAGCAGTTCTCAGGGGGCTTATGGAAACACCATATATTTT
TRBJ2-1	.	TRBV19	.	CASSAEGEYNEQFF	TGTGCCAGTAGTGCAGAGGGAGAATACAATGAGCAGTTCTTC
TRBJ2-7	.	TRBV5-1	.	CASSGSRWDGDEQYF	TGCGCCAGCAGCGGGTCCCGATGGGACGGCGACGAGCAGTACTTC
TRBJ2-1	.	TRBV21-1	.	CASSKVLLAEYPYNEQFF	TGTGCCAGCAGCAAAGTGTTACTAGCGGAATATCCCTACAATGAGCAGTTCTTC
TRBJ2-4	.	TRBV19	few	CASSGRDIENIQYF	TGTGCCAGTAGTGGACGGGACATAGAAAACATTCAGTACTTC
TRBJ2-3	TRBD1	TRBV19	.	CASSIERGRNTDTQYF	TGTGCCAGTAGTATTGAAAGGGGGCGGAACACAGATACGCAGTATTTT
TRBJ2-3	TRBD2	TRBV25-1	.	CASSGNPGTSGTDTQYF	TGTGCCAGCAGTGGGAATCCCGGGACTAGCGGCACAGATACGCAGTATTTT
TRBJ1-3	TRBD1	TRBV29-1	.	CSVVRQGAMRNTIYF	TGCAGCGTGGTCCGACAGGGGGCGATGCGGAACACCATATATTTT
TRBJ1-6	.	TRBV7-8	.	CASQPTRGFTDNSPLHF	TGTGCCAGCCAGCCCACACGGGGCTTTACAGATAATTCACCCCTCCACTTT
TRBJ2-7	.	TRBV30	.	CAWSTTDFLRYF	TGTGCCTGGAGTACCACAGATTTCTTGAGATACTTC
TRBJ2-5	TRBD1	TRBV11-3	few	CASSMTRDSKYQETQYF	TGTGCCAGCAGCATGACCCGGGACAGCAAGTACCAAGAGACCCAGTACTTC